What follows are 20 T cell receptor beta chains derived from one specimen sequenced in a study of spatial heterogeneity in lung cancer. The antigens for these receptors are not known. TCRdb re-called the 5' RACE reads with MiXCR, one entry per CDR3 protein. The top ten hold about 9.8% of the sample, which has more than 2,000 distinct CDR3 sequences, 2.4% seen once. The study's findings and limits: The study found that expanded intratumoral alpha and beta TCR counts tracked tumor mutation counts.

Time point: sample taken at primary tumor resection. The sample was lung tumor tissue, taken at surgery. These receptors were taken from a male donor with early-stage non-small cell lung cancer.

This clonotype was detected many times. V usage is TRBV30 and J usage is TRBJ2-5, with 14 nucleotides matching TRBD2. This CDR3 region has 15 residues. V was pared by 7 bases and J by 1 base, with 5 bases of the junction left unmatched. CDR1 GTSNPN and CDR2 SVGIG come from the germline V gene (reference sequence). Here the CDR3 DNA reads TGTGCCTCACGACTAGCGGGAGGGCCCCAAGAGACCCAGTACTTC. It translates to CASRLAGGPQETQYF.

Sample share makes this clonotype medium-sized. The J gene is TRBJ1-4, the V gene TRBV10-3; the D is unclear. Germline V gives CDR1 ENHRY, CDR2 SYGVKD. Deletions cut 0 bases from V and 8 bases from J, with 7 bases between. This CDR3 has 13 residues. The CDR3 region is CAISESDEEKLFF. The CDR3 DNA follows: TGTGCCATCAGTGAGTCAGATGAAGAAAAACTGTTTTTT.

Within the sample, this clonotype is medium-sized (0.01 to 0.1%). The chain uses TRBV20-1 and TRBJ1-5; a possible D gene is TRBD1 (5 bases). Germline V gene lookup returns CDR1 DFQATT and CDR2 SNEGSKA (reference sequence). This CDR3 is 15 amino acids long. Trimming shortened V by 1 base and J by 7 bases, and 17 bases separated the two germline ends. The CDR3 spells CSARGSLGAGQPQHF. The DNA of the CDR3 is TGCAGTGCTAGAGGGTCGTTGGGAGCAGGGCAGCCCCAGCATTTT.

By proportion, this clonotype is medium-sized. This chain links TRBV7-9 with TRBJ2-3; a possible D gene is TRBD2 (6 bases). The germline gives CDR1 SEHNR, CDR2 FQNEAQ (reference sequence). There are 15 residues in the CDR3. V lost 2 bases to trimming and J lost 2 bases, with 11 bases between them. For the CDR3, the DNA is TGTGCCAGCAGCTTATCGGGGGATTACACAGATACGCAGTATTTT. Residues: CASSLSGDYTDTQYF.

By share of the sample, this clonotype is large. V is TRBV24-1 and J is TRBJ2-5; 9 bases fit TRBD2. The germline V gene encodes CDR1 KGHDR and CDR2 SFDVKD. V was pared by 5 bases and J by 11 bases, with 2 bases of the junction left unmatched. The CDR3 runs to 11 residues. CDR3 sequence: CATSGTSGQYF. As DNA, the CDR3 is TGTGCCACCAGTGGAACTAGCGGGCAGTACTTC.

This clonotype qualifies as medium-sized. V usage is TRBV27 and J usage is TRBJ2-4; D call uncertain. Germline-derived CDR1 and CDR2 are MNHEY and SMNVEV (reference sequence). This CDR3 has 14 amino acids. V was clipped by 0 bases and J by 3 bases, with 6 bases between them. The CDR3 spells CASSLSTGKNIQYF. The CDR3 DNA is TGTGCCAGCAGTTTATCAACGGGCAAAAACATTCAGTACTTC.

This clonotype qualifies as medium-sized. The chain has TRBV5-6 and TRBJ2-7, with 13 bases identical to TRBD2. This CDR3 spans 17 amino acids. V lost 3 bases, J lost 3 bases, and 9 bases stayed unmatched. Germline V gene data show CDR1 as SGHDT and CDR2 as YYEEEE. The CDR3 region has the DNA TGTGCCAGCAGCTCCTTCGGGACTAGCGGGGTTTACTACGAGCAGTACTTC. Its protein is CASSSFGTSGVYYEQYF.

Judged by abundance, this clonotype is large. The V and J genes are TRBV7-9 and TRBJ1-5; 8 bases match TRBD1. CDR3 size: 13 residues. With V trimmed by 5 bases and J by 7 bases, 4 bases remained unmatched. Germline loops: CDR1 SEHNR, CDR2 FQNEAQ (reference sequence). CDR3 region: CASSPQGEQPQHF. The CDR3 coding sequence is TGTGCCAGCAGCCCACAGGGGGAGCAGCCCCAGCATTTT.

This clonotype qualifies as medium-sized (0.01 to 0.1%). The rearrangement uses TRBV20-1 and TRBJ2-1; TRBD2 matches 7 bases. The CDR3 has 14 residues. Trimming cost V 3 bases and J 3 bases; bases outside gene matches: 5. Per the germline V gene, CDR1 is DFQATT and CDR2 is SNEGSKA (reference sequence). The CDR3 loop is CSASEREIYNEQFF. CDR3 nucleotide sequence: TGCAGTGCTAGTGAGCGGGAAATCTACAATGAGCAGTTCTTC.

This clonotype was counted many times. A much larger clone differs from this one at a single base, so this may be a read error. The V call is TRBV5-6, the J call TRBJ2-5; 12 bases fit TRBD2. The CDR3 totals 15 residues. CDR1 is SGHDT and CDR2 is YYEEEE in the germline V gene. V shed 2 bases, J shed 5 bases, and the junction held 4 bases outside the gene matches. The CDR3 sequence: CASSLLAGGTETQYF. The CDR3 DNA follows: TGTGCCAGCAGCTTACTAGCGGGAGGAACGGAGACCCAGTACTTC.

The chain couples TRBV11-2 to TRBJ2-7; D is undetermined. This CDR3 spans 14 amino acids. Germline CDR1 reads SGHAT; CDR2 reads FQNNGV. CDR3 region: CERRLEGLQTEQYF. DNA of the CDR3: TGTGAAAGAAGATTAGAAGGTTTGCAAACTGAGCAGTACTTC.

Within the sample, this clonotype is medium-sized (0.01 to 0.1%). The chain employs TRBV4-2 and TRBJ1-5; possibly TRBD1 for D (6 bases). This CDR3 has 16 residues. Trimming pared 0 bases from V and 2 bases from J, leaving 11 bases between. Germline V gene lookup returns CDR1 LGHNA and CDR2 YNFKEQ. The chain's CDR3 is CASSQEWGQGNQPQHF. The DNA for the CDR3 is TGTGCCAGCAGCCAAGAATGGGGGCAGGGCAATCAGCCCCAGCATTTT.

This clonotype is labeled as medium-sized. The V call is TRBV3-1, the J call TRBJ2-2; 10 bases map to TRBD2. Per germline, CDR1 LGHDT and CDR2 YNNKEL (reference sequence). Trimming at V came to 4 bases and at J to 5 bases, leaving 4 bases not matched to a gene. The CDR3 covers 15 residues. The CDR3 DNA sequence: TGTGCCAGCAGCCCAGGACTAGCGGATACCGGGGAGCTGTTTTTT. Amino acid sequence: CASSPGLADTGELFF.

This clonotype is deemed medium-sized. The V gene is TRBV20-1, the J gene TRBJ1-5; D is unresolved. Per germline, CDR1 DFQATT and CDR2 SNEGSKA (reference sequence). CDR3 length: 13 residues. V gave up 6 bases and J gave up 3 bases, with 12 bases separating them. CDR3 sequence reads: CSASQALNQPQHF. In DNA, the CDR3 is TGCAGTGCCTCTCAGGCCCTCAATCAGCCCCAGCATTTT.

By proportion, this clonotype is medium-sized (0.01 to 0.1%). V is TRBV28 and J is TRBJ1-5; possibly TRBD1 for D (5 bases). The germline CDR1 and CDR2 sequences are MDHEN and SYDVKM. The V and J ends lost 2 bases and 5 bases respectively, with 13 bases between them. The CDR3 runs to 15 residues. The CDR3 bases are TGTGCCAGCAGTTTAGTCCGGGGGGGTGATCAGCCCCAGCATTTT. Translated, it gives CASSLVRGGDQPQHF.

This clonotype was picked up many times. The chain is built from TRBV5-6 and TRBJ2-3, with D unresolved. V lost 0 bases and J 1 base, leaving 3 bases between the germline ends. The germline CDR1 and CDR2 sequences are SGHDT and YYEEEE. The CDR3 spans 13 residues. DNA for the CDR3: TGTGCCAGCAGCTTGGAGCGCACAGATACGCAGTATTTT. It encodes CASSLERTDTQYF. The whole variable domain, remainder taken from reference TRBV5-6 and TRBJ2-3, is DAGVTQSPTHLIKTRGQQVTLRCSPKSGHDTVSWYQQALGQGPQFIFQYYEEEERQRGNFPDRFSGHQFPNYSSELNVNALLLGDSALYLCASSLERTDTQYFGPGTRLTVL.

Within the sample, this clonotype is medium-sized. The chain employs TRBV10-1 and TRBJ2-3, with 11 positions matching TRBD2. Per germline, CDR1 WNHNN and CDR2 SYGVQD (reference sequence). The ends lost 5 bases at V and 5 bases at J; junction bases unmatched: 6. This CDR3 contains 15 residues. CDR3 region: CASSFFGTSGDTQYF. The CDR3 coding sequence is TGCGCCAGCAGTTTCTTTGGGACTAGCGGAGATACGCAGTATTTT.

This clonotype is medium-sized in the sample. The CDR3: CSALVRGGTDTQYF. The CDR3 nucleotides are TGCAGTGCCCTTGTGAGGGGGGGCACAGATACGCAGTATTTT. The J gene is TRBJ2-3, the V gene TRBV20-1; D tentatively fits TRBD1 or TRBD2 (6 bases each). There are 14 residues in the CDR3. The germline V gene has CDR1 DFQATT and CDR2 SNEGSKA (reference sequence). The ends were cut back, 6 bases at V and 1 base at J, with 14 bases in the middle.

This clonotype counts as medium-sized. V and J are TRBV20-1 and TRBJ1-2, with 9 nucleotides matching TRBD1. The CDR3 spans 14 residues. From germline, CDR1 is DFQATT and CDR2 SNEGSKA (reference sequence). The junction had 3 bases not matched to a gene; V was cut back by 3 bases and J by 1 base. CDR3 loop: CSARGQGDNYGYTF. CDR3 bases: TGCAGTGCTAGGGGACAGGGCGATAACTATGGCTACACCTTC.

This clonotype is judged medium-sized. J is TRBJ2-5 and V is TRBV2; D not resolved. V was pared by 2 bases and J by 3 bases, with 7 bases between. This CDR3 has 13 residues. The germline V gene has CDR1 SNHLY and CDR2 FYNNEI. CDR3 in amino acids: CASSEQAKETQYF. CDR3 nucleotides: TGTGCCAGCAGTGAACAGGCTAAAGAGACCCAGTACTTC.